This TCR beta chain is from a study of cytomegalovirus exposure and HLA in healthy donors. Study conclusions and caveats: Apart from CMV serostatus, no immune exposure information was available.

PCR was performed using 60 Vbeta and 13 Jbeta primers. The protocol was immunoSEQ multiplex PCR, while the TCRdb copy is restricted to in-frame clones and leaves out a portion. Of about 140,000 clones in the sample, approximately 80% were seen once. V was pared by 9 bases and J by 1 base, with 16 bases between. The CDR3 runs 14 residues. CDR1 MDHEN and CDR2 SYDVKM come from the germline V gene. A remark on this clone: As yet, its antigen is unknown.

The V call is TRBV28, the J call TRBJ2-7, with a tentative D call TRBD1 (6 bases). Sequencing input: PBMCs. The clonotype comes from a man aged 25-45 years in good health and CMV-seronegative. CDR3 coding DNA: TGTGCCAGTTCGTCGGGACACCTATCCTACGAGCAGTACTTC. Protein sequence: CASSSGHLSYEQYF.